The sequence of this T cell receptor beta chain was determined in a study of PD-L1 blockade in urothelial cancer. About the study: Males with urothelial cancer arising in the bladder constituted most of the 29 patients. Blood samples had a median of 141,255 T cells, more than 65,000 unique TCRs, and clonality 0.080. Timepoints chosen for blood analysis were 3 weeks (second dose) and 6 weeks after treatment start.

Time point of the sample: pretreatment peripheral blood. CDR3 length equals 13 residues. Assay: immunoSEQ multiplex PCR; the TCRdb copy retains only in-frame clones and omits some. The profile covers 45,000 to 65,000 clones, with roughly 85% appearing a single time and 15% to 19% taken by the ten largest. The sample in question was PBMCs, obtained around atezolizumab (anti-PD-L1) treatment. The chain joins TRBV21-1 to TRBJ1-2; TRBD1, as called in the table, went unchecked against the DNA. TRBV21-1 corresponds to a pseudogene. This TCR was recovered from a man aged 65 to 85 with urothelial cancer. CDR3 bases: TGTGCCAGCAGCAAAGACAGGGCCTATGGCTACACCTTC. The encoded protein is CASSKDRAYGYTF.